A single sample gave rise to the 10 T cell receptor beta chains below, sequenced in a study of T cells in Graves' hyperthyroidism and ophthalmopathy. TCR beta CDR3 regions were amplified from RNA transcripts. The HTBI primer set drove a first-round RT-PCR of the TCR CDR3. One entry per CDR3 protein, called by TCRdb with MiXCR from the multiplex PCR reads. The data show about 690,000 distinct CDR3 sequences, roughly 17% seen once. The specimen sequenced was blood. The receptors derive from a middle-aged man with Graves' hyperthyroidism.

There are many counts of this clonotype. J is TRBJ2-5 and V is TRBV5-8; 8 bases align to TRBD2. CDR1 and CDR2 from the germline V gene are SGHTS and YDEGEE. V lost 4 bases and J lost 5; bases outside the gene matches: 10. The CDR3 spans 15 residues. The CDR3, as DNA: TGTGCCAGCAGCGACGGACTAGCTAGGGCGGAGACCCAGTACTTC. Amino acids: CASSDGLARAETQYF.

There are many counts of this clonotype. The rearrangement uses TRBV19 and TRBJ1-1; D unresolved. Trimming left V 1 base short and J 3 bases short, with 6 bases between. The CDR3 is made up of 13 amino acids. Germline assignment: CDR1 LNHDA and CDR2 SQIVND (reference sequence). CDR3 sequence (DNA): TGTGCCAGTAGTATAGTTGCGGACACTGAAGCTTTCTTT. Its protein is CASSIVADTEAFF.

This clonotype appeared many times. This chain joins TRBV28 and TRBJ2-5; D remains ambiguous. CDR3 length: 14 residues. V was shortened by 8 bases and J by 4 bases, with 17 bases between the two germline ends. CDR1 MDHEN and CDR2 SYDVKM come from the germline V gene. This chain's CDR3 is CASAIDLTTETQYF. Here the CDR3 DNA reads TGTGCCAGCGCTATCGACCTCACCACAGAGACCCAGTACTTC.

This clonotype was detected once. V is TRBV20-1 and J is TRBJ1-6; D unclear. Germline CDR1 is DFQATT and CDR2 is SNEGSKA (reference sequence). This CDR3 is built from 16 residues. V was shortened by 5 bases and J by 0 bases, with 14 bases between the two germline ends. The CDR3 coding sequence is TGCAGTGCTGAGGGAGCAGAAACCTCCTATAATTCACCCCTCCACTTT. This encodes CSAEGAETSYNSPLHF.

This sequence joins TRBV3-1 and TRBJ2-4; D possibly corresponds to TRBD2 (5 bases). The V gene's germline CDR1 is LGHDT and CDR2 YNNKEL (reference sequence). V shed 0 bases and J shed 7 bases, with 10 bases lying between them. This CDR3 has 14 residues. Written as DNA, the CDR3 is TGTGCCAGCAGCCAAGACCCGGGGTTGAACATTCAGTACTTC. Translation: CASSQDPGLNIQYF. Together with reference TRBV3-1 and TRBJ2-4, the CDR3 gives the full variable domain: DTAVSQTPKYLVTQMGNDKSIKCEQNLGHDTMYWYKQDSKKFLKIMFSYNNKELIINETVPNRFSPKSPDKAHLNLHINSLELGDSAVYFCASSQDPGLNIQYFGAGTRLSVL.

This clonotype was detected many times. In DNA form, the CDR3 reads TGTGCCAGCAGCAAGAGCTCCTACGAGCAGTACTTC. Its translation: CASSKSSYEQYF. V and J are TRBV7-2 and TRBJ2-7; D not certain. Deletions cut 5 bases from V and 0 bases from J, with 5 bases between. Per germline, CDR1 SGHTA and CDR2 FQGNSA. The CDR3 has 12 amino acids.

This clonotype was counted at least ten times. The chain uses TRBV28 and TRBJ2-6; D tentatively fits TRBD1 or TRBD2 (5 bases each). Per the germline V gene, CDR1 is MDHEN and CDR2 is SYDVKM. The CDR3 extends over 16 amino acids. V lost 6 bases, J lost 2 bases, and 14 bases lay in between. For the CDR3, the DNA is TGTGCCAGCAGGCCCAGCGAGGGGACTGGGGCCAACGTCCTGACTTTC. Protein product: CASRPSEGTGANVLTF.

A note on this clonotype: With a much larger clone just one base away, this may be a read error. The chain has TRBV11-2 and TRBJ1-4; D gene ambiguous. The CDR3 runs 12 residues. The V and J ends lost 3 bases and 4 bases respectively, with 3 bases between them. In germline, CDR1 is SGHAT, CDR2 FQNNGV. This chain's CDR3 is CASSFFNEKLFF. The CDR3 DNA sequence: TGTGCCAGCAGCTTCTTTAATGAAAAACTGTTTTTT. Variable domain in full (rest from reference TRBV11-2 and TRBJ1-4): EAGVAQSPRYKIIEKRQSVAFWCNPISGHATLYWYQQILGQGPKLLIQFQNNGVVDDSQLPKDRFSAERLKGVDSTLKIQPAKLEDSAVYLCASSFFNEKLFFGSGTQLSVL.

This clonotype was seen a handful of times. The rearrangement uses TRBV5-4 and TRBJ2-7, with 9 bases aligning to TRBD2. Germline CDR1 and CDR2: SGHNT and YYREEE (reference sequence). After removal of 0 bases from V and 2 bases from J, the junction contained 6 bases not matched to a gene. CDR3 length: 16 residues. The CDR3, as DNA: TGTGCCAGCAGCTTGGCCTCTAGCGGGACCACCTACGAGCAGTACTTC. Translated, it gives CASSLASSGTTYEQYF.

This chain joins TRBV19 and TRBJ1-5; tentative D call: TRBD1 (6 bases). The germline V gene has CDR1 LNHDA and CDR2 SQIVND (reference sequence). The CDR3 is 14 amino acids. V lost 8 bases and J lost 7, with 18 bases in between. The CDR3 DNA reads as TGTGCCAGTGGTCCTCGCGGGGGCGGGCAGCCCCAGCATTTT. Its translation is CASGPRGGGQPQHF.